The sequence of this T cell receptor (beta chain) was determined in a study of cytomegalovirus exposure and HLA in healthy donors (dated by TCRdb to 2017 to 2019). A note on the overall study: In an earlier analysis of under 600 of the donors, roughly 300 Gb of sequence data and approximately 120 million unique TCR beta sequences from about 180 million T cells were reported. An early release covering approximately 600 HLA-typed donors comprised 300 to 350 gigabases of sequencing data and tens of millions of unique TCR sequences. The genetic ancestry cluster associated with self-reported Caucasian donors included about 84% of the roughly 410 genotyped donors. The study aimed to test whether cataloging public T cell receptors could reveal signatures of past pathogen exposure. The study used immunosequencing to profile the T cell repertoires of approximately 650 subjects and linked those repertoires to cytomegalovirus serostatus. A separate validation cohort of approximately 120 different subjects was used in addition to the roughly 670-subject first cohort. To predict cytomegalovirus infection status, the study combined high-throughput TCR immunosequencing, statistical association of individual TCRs with disease status, and machine learning. A later analysis re-analyzed previously published TCR beta repertoires from 666 donors and added high-resolution HLA genotyping to study TCR occurrence patterns. Rather than drawing on any new phenotypic data, the later analysis identified candidate immune exposures from TCR beta sequences and the way those sequences occurred across donors. In an earlier analysis of 500 to 650 of the donors, high-throughput TCR beta sequencing was used to judge whether each TCR beta V gene segment behaved as functional or pseudogenic. Donor age, sex, ethnicity and CMV serostatus were collected together with the repertoire data. In a later genetic analysis, genome-wide SNP genotypes for about three fifths of the roughly 670 donors were used, and that subset was treated as a discovery cohort. Every repertoire in the discovery cohort had been generated on one and the same sequencing platform. HLA typing included class I and class II loci at four-digit resolution. The number of donors typed differed by locus, with roughly 620-640 for A, B, C, DRB1 and DQB1, about 500 for DQA1, 606 for DPA1, and some 450 for DPB1. Five DR-DQ haplotypes were handled as single units for association and clustering, since linkage in the cohort was strong. Among around 400 genotyped donors of the cohort, an average of about 240,000 unique TCR beta nucleotide sequences were sequenced per donor, around 18% of them non-productive.

The cysteine opens and the phenylalanine closes a CDR3 of 15 amino acids. The kept DNA is CDR3 alone, 45 bases in frame from the first base. Sequences MNHEY (CDR1) and SVGAGI (CDR2) are obtained from the germline V gene. The germline V end is reduced by 6 bases and the J end by 7 bases; junction bases left unmatched: 12. The cohort was made up of approximately 670 healthy bone marrow donors. Cohort members were all nominally healthy when sampled, although unrecorded immune exposures were likely present. The donor tested CMV seropositive, placing the donor among the 250 to 350 seropositive members of the cohort. A peripheral blood sample was collected from each donor, and TCR beta sequencing was performed on peripheral blood mononuclear cells. Genomic DNA was extracted from the blood cell samples with the Qiagen DNeasy Blood Extraction Kit. Paper-wide results and their limitations: Immune exposure information for the cohort was limited to CMV serostatus. Strong co-occurrence of HLA alleles, especially DR and DQ, made assigning TCR associations to individual alleles difficult. V-gene and J-gene trimming of TCR beta chains was associated with a missense DCLRE1C variant in a later genetic analysis, and the association was replicated in an independent cohort. A cluster of highly shared sequence variants was judged likely to represent a technical artifact of the sequencing pipeline. Some IMGT-functional V segments, including TRBV6-2 and TRBV6-3, could not be told apart with the 87-base-pair reads, so those segments were excluded. Linkage disequilibrium might explain the correlated functional status among segregating V segments, but an unknown experimental factor could not be excluded. In a later analysis, TCR association rates were found to vary across HLA loci, with the most associated TCRs seen for DRB1 alleles and the fewest for HLA-C alleles. Cytomegalovirus status was reported to be diagnosed by the classifier with high specificity and sensitivity in both the original and validation cohorts. Most CMV-associated TCR beta chains appeared to be HLA-restricted in a later analysis, and the HLA associations seemed to be driven largely by CMV exposure. A total of 164 TCR beta chains were listed by the study as associated with cytomegalovirus. In an earlier analysis of some 540 of the donors, most TCR beta V segments appeared in productive rearrangements about 87% or about 30% of the time, broadly matching IMGT annotations. Because HLA typing was unavailable for some donors at each locus, only the typed subset was used in association tests. A further reported finding was that TCR beta sequences accurately predicted the HLA-A and HLA-B alleles for most subjects in the first cohort. Sequencing depth was assumed to be roughly uniform across donors in the presence/absence analyses, though that assumption may not hold. Three of the identified cytomegalovirus-associated TCR beta chains were confirmed in vitro to be specific for cytomegalovirus antigens. Most TCR sequences were observed very rarely across donors, whereas some public TCRs were present in many individuals. Specific HLA alleles were associated with more than 15,000 TCR beta sequences at a false discovery rate of 0.05 in a later analysis. A later analysis reported that several top co-occurrence clusters appeared linked to parvovirus B19, influenza, CMV and Epstein-Barr virus. In a later analysis, HLA-associated TCR beta chains showed more clonal expansion and lower generation probabilities than non-associated chains that were equally common. Only TCR beta chains were sequenced in this cohort, and the absence of alpha or paired-chain data limited detectable features. The authors suggested that the approach could potentially be extended to other disease states and immunological phenotypes. According to a later genetic analysis, donors in an Asian-associated ancestry cluster had fewer N-insertions in productive TCRs than the approximately 610-donor mean. Because counts were too low, more than 15 rarely observed V segments, including chromosome 9 orphons, were excluded from the earlier analysis of 587 of the donors.

Of note for this clone: Its antigen is not yet known. The sample holds no much larger clone one base away, and base qualities are not on file.

The library was obtained by the immunoSEQ multiplex PCR assay. For the multiplex PCR, a mixture combining 60 forward primers for TCR Vbeta segments and 13 reverse primers for TCR Jbeta segments was used. Amplification of the CDR3 region of rearranged TCR beta genes was performed with a multiplex PCR assay on genomic DNA. Amplified TCR beta libraries were sequenced as 87-base-pair reads on the Illumina HiSeq System. The original methods were these. In a later analysis, some 80 million unique TCR beta chains were counted across the 500 to 850 repertoires, and roughly 11 million of these chains were shared by at least two donors. Raw reads were error-corrected and collapsed into unique sequences by a nearest-neighbor algorithm in which closely related sequences were merged to remove PCR and sequencing errors. CDR3 sequences were aligned to IMGT reference sequences to assign V, D and J gene segments. For a sequence to be retained, at least a six-nucleotide match to both a V gene segment and a J gene segment was required. Rearrangements were called productive when the CDR3 lacked stop codons and stayed in frame with V and J; all others were non-productive. Following IMGT convention, CDR3 was defined as the stretch from the second conserved V-encoded cysteine to the conserved J-encoded phenylalanine. Sequences without an unambiguous match to a single V gene segment were excluded from the earlier analysis of about 600 of the donors. An earlier analysis of approximately 590 of the donors called V segments functional above 56.7% productive rearrangements and segregating when the between-donor standard deviation exceeded 5%. A statistical classification framework was developed to diagnose cytomegalovirus status using the catalog of TCR beta chain sequences. In a later analysis, V and J genes were assigned by comparing TCR nucleotide sequences against IMGT/GENE-DB human TR gene sequences. Using the TCRdist pipeline, a later analysis assigned CDR3 sequences along with most-parsimonious VDJ recombination scenarios. A later analysis defined each TCR beta chain by its CDR3 amino acid sequence plus V-gene family, and excluded reads lacking a unique V-gene family. In a later analysis, around 650 highly shared, low-generation-probability nucleotide sequences were removed to address suspected cross-contamination and a sequencing artifact. For each public chain, a later analysis derived a clonal expansion index from normalized ranks of inferred template counts within each repertoire. In a later analysis, generation probabilities were computed using a VDJ recombination model fitted to out-of-frame rearrangements, and the results were checked against IGoR. In a later analysis, hypergeometric tests were used to score TCR-TCR, TCR-HLA and TCR-CMV co-occurrence, with a repertoire-size bias correction applied to TCR pairs. A later analysis estimated false discovery rates by permuting HLA or CMV assignments 20 times. In a later analysis, co-occurring TCRs were grouped with DBSCAN, and TCRdist sequence similarity was added when clustering was performed within HLA-allele-positive subsets. Co-occurrence clustering excluded repertoires with fewer than 30,000 or more than 120,000 public chains, plus five with anomalous nucleotide sharing. The immuneACCESS repertoire file appears here via TCRdb, limited to in-frame rearrangements. These files lack a portion of the clones; in checked studies, under half of the deficit traces to unresolved V genes, and the cause of the others is not known. Clone size and the V and J calls come from that table; the DNA yielded D and trimming. Present in this sample are 45,000 to 75,000 clones, approximately 70% of which were seen just once. Less than 20% of the sample comes from the top ten.

In this chain, TRBV6-5 is recombined with TRBJ1-2; 9 bases in between match TRBD1. Sequenced input: PBMCs. The source of this sequence is a woman aged 60 to 75 in good health and CMV-seropositive. In nucleotides, the sequence is TGTGCCAGCAGGGAAACAGGGGGCGCCTCGCGTGGCTACACCTTC. Its coded protein is CASRETGGASRGYTF.